Listed below are T cell receptor beta chains from one sample, sequenced in a study of OX40 agonist ivuxolimab in advanced cancers. The method was immunoSEQ multiplex PCR; TCRdb's version includes in-frame clones alone and lacks a portion of them. The sample lists fewer than 100,000 clones, approximately 84% occurring once. The sample here was CD4+ or CD8+ T cells sorted from blood, taken in a trial of the OX40 agonist ivuxolimab. The receptors originated from an adult with an advanced solid tumor such as melanoma, head and neck, liver or kidney cancer. Each CDR3 is given with its conserved first and last residue. Fields, in order: CDR3 length, D gene, V gene, clone size, J gene, CDR3 protein, CDR3 DNA. D genes are given only for firm matches. For some rows the clone size is stated as once, few or many, or as a class when expanded; others skip it.

>16|.|TRBV27|.|TRBJ2-5
CASSLEGMRGRETQYF
TGTGCCAGCAGTTTAGAGGGGATGAGGGGACGAGAGACCCAGTACTTC
>20|TRBD1|TRBV7-8|once|TRBJ1-4
CASSLGALTGGLATNEKLFF
TGTGCCAGCAGCTTAGGGGCACTCACAGGGGGCCTAGCAACTAATGAAAAACTGTTTTTT
>14|.|TRBV28|few|TRBJ2-3
CASSLAGKTDTQYF
TGTGCCAGCAGTTTAGCGGGGAAGACAGATACGCAGTATTTT
>15|.|TRBV18|.|TRBJ1-3
CASSLKDRPGNTIYF
TGTGCCAGCTCACTAAAGGACAGACCGGGAAACACCATATATTTT
>14|.|TRBV5-1|.|TRBJ1-4
CASSDPATNEKLFF
TGCGCCAGCAGTGATCCAGCCACTAATGAAAAACTGTTTTTT
>14|TRBD2|TRBV27|few|TRBJ2-1
CASSLGTIYNEQFF
TGTGCCAGCAGTCTCGGGACTATTTACAATGAGCAGTTCTTC
>13|.|TRBV7-9|.|TRBJ1-2
CASSPIGEYGYTF
TGTGCCAGCAGCCCAATCGGAGAATATGGCTACACCTTC
>12|.|TRBV5-6|.|TRBJ1-5
CASSLALQPQHF
TGTGCCAGCAGCTTGGCGTTACAGCCCCAGCATTTT
>15|.|TRBV28|.|TRBJ2-3
CASSFTGNGADTQYF
TGTGCCAGCAGTTTTACCGGGAACGGGGCAGATACGCAGTATTTT
>14|.|TRBV11-2|.|TRBJ1-3
CASSLGNTGMAIYF
TGTGCCAGCAGCTTGGGGAACACAGGAATGGCCATATATTTT
>13|.|TRBV7-9|.|TRBJ1-5
CASSLDQDKPQHF
TGTGCCAGCAGCTTAGATCAGGACAAGCCCCAGCATTTT
>15|.|TRBV9|.|TRBJ1-4
CASSVGTRQNEKLFF
TGTGCCAGCAGCGTAGGAACCAGACAGAATGAAAAACTGTTTTTT
>12|.|TRBV29-1|.|TRBJ2-5
CSVEFQGETQYF
TGCAGCGTTGAATTTCAAGGGGAGACCCAGTACTTC
>13|TRBD1|TRBV6-5|.|TRBJ2-7
CASRDRAAYEQYF
TGTGCCAGCCGCGACAGGGCAGCCTACGAGCAGTACTTC
>16|.|TRBV4-1|.|TRBJ2-7
CASSQDTVADSYEQYF
TGCGCCAGCAGCCAAGATACGGTAGCAGACTCCTACGAGCAGTACTTC
>13|.|TRBV7-9|.|TRBJ1-2
CASSLGTDYGYTF
TGTGCCAGCAGCTTAGGGACAGATTATGGCTACACCTTC
>12|.|TRBV28|.|TRBJ1-5
CASRTQHGAQHF
TGTGCCAGCAGGACCCAGCACGGGGCCCAGCATTTT
>14|.|TRBV6-1|.|TRBJ2-3
CASSDFQAADTQYF
TGTGCCAGCAGTGACTTCCAGGCGGCAGATACGCAGTATTTT
>13|.|TRBV19|few|TRBJ1-3
CASTVNSGNTIYF
TGTGCCAGCACAGTTAACTCTGGAAACACCATATATTTT
>11|.|TRBV11-3|once|TRBJ2-7
CASSFGGEQYF
TGTGCCAGCAGCTTCGGGGGCGAGCAGTACTTC
>16|TRBD2|TRBV18|.|TRBJ2-1
CASSPQPGLAKKEQFF
TGTGCCAGCTCACCACAACCGGGACTAGCGAAGAAAGAGCAGTTCTTC
>16|.|TRBV9|.|TRBJ2-5
CASSLSPLARGETQYF
TGTGCCAGCAGCCTCTCACCACTAGCACGTGGGGAGACCCAGTACTTC
>14|.|TRBV9|.|TRBJ2-1
CASSVAASYNEQFF
TGTGCCAGCAGCGTAGCTGCCTCCTACAATGAGCAGTTCTTC